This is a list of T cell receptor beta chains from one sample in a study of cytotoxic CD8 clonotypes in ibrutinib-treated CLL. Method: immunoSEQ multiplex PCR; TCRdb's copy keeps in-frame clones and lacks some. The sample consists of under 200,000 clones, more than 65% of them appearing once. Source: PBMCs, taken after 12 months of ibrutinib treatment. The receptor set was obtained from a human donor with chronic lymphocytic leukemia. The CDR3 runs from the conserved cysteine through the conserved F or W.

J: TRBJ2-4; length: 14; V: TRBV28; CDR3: CASSYQGRGNIQYF
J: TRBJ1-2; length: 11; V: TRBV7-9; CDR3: CASSQGDGYTF
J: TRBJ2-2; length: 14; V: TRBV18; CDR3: CASSAGLYTGELFF
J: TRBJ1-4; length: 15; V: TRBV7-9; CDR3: CASSLGRGGKEKLFF
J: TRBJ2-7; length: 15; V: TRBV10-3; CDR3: CATNRRDGGSYEQYF
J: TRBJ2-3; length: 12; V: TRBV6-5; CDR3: CASSPQPDTQYF
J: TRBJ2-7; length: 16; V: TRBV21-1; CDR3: CASSKSRRFGAYEQYF
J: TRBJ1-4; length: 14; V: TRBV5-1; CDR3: CASSVGFANEKLFF
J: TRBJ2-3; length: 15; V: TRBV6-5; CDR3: CASSFRQGETDTQYF
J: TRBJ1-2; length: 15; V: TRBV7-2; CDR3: CASSSPGTGFYGYTF
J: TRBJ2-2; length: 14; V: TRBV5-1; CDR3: CASSFRLGSGELFF
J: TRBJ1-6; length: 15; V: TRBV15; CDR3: CATSRDLWDNSPLHF
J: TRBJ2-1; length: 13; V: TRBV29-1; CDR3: CSVGPSSYNEQFF
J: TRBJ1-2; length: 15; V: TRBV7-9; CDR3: CASSLWTTDLYGYTF
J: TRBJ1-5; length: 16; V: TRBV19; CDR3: CASSIETGYSNQPQHF
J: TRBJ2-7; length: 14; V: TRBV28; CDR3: CASSLRGVSYEQYF
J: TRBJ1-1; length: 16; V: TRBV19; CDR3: CASSPRPDRVGTEAFF
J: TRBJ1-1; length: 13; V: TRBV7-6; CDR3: CASSQAVGTEAFF
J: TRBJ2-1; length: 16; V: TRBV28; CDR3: CASSAAGTLPWGEQFF
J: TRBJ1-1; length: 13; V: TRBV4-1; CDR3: CASSQDGNTEAFF
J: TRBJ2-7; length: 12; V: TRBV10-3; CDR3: CAISGNRYEQYF
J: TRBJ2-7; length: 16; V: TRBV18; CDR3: CASSPRETGLVYEQYF
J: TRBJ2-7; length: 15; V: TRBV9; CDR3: CASSVAGLARHEQYF
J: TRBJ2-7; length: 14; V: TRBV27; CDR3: CASGQGALPYEQYF
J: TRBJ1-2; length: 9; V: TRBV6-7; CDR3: CASSPSYTF
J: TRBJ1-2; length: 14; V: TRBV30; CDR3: CAWTEQGVIGGYTF
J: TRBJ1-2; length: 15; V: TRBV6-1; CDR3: CASSSDRRVNYGYTF
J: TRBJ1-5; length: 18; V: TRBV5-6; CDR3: CASSLAHRGFGGNQPQHF
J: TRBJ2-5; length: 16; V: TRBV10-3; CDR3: CAISESGGLAIETQYF